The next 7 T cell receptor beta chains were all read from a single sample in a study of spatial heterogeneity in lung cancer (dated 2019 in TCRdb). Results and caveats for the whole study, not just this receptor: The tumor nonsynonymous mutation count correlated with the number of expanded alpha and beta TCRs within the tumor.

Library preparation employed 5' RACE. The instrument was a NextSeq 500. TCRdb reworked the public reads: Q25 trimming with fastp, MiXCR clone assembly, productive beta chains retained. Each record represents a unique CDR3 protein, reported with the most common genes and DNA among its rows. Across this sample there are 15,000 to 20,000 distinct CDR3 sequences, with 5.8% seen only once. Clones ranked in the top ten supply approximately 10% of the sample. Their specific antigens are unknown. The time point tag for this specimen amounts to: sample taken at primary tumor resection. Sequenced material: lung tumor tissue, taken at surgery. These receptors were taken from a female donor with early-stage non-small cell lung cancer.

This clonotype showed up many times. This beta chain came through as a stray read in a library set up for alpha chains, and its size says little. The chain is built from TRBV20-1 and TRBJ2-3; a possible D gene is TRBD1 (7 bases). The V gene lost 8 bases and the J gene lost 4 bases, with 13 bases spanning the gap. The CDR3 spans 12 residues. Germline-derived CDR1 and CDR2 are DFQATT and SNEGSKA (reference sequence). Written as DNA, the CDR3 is TGCAGTAACCAGGGGGGTCCAGATACGCAGTATTTT. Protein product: CSNQGGPDTQYF.

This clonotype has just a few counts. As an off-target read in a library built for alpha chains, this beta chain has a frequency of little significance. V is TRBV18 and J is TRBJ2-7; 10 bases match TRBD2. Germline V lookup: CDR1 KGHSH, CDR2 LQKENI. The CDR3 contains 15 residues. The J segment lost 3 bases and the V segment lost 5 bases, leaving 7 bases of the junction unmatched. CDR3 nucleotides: TGTGCCAGCTCATCCGGGACTAGCGCGAGCTACGAGCAGTACTTC. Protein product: CASSSGTSASYEQYF.

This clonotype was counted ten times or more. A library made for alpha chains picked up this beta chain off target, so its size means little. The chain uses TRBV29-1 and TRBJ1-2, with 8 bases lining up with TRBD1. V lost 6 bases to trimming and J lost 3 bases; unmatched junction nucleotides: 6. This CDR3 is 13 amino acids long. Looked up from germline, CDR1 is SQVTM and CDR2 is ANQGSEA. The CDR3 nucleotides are TGCAGCGTGGGGGACAGGTCTGACTATGGCTACACCTTC. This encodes CSVGDRSDYGYTF.

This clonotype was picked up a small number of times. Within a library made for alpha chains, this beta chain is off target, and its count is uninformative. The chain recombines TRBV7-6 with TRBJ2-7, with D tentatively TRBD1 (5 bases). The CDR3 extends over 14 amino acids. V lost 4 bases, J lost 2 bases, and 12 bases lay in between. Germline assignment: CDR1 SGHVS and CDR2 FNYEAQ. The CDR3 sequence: CASSSGQNPYEQYF. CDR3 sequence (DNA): TGTGCCAGCAGCTCCGGACAAAACCCCTACGAGCAGTACTTC.

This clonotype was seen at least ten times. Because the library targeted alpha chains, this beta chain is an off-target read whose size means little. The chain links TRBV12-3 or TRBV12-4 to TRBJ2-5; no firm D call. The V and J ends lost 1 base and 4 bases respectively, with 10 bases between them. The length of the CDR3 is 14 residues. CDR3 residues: CASSLGPRAETQYF. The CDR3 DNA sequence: TGTGCCAGCAGTTTAGGGCCTAGGGCAGAGACCCAGTACTTC.

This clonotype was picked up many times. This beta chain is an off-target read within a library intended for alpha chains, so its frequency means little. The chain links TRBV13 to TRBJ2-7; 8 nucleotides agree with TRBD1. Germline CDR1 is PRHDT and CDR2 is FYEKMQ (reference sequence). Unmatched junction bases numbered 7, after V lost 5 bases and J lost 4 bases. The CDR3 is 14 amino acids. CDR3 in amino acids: CASSRDRGIYEQYF. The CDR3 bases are TGTGCCAGCAGCCGAGACAGGGGAATTTACGAGCAGTACTTC.

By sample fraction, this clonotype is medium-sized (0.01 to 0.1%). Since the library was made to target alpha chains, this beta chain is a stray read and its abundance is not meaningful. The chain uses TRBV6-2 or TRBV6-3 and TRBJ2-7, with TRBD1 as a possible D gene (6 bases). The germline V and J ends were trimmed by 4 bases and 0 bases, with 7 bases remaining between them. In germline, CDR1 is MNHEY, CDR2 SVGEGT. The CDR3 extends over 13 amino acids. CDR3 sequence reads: CASSSRGSYEQYF. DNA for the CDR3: TGTGCCAGCAGTTCCAGGGGCTCCTACGAGCAGTACTTC.